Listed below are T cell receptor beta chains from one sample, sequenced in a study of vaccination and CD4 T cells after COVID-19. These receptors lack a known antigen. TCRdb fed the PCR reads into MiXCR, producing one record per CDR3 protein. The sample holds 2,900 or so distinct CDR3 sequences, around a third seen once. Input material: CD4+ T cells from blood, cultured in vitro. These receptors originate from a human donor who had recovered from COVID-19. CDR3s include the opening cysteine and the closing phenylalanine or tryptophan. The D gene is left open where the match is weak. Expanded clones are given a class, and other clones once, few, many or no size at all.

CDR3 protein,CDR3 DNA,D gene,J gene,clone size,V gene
CASSLESWGGYTF,TGTGCCAGCAGTTTAGAGTCTTGGGGGGGCTACACCTTC,-,TRBJ1-2,few,TRBV12-3/TRBV12-4
CASSPQQGVTYGYTF,TGTGCCAGCTCACCACAACAGGGGGTAACCTATGGCTACACCTTC,TRBD1,TRBJ1-2,large,TRBV18
CASSLAGRMTEAFF,TGCGCCAGCAGCTTGGCCGGGAGGATGACTGAAGCTTTCTTT,-,TRBJ1-1,-,TRBV5-1
CASSLGTGGGDTQYF,TGTGCCAGCAGCCTTGGGACAGGGGGTGGCGATACGCAGTATTTT,TRBD1,TRBJ2-3,few,TRBV11-3
CASSLGGGSADTQYF,TGTGCCAGCAGCTTAGGCGGGGGATCCGCAGATACGCAGTATTTT,TRBD2,TRBJ2-3,-,TRBV7-3
CASSESNRSWGYTF,TGCGCCAGCAGTGAGTCCAACCGGTCCTGGGGCTACACCTTC,-,TRBJ1-2,medium-sized,TRBV10-1
CASSLQGDFTNYGYTF,TGTGCCAGCAGCTTACAAGGGGACTTCACTAACTATGGCTACACCTTC,-,TRBJ1-2,few,TRBV7-3
CASSIPDPSGVNEKLFF,TGTGCCAGTAGTATCCCGGACCCCTCAGGGGTGAATGAAAAACTGTTTTTT,-,TRBJ1-4,-,TRBV19
CASSRGQNTEAFF,TGTGCCAGCAGTCGTGGACAGAACACTGAAGCTTTCTTT,-,TRBJ1-1,few,TRBV6-1
CASSGRGTEAFF,TGTGCCAGCAGCGGCCGGGGGACTGAAGCTTTCTTT,-,TRBJ1-1,few,TRBV14
CSVENGGNYGYTF,TGCAGCGTTGAAAACGGAGGTAACTATGGCTACACCTTC,-,TRBJ1-2,-,TRBV29-1
CASSSDPPSGNTIYF,TGTGCCAGCAGTTCAGATCCTCCCTCTGGAAACACCATATATTTT,-,TRBJ1-3,few,TRBV7-6
CASSYGTGATEAFF,TGTGCCAGCAGCTATGGGACAGGTGCGACTGAAGCTTTCTTT,TRBD1,TRBJ1-1,few,TRBV12-3/TRBV12-4
CAWSEGNSPLHF,TGTGCCTGGAGTGAGGGGAATTCACCCCTCCACTTT,-,TRBJ1-6,-,TRBV30
CAWSAVAEQFF,TGTGCCTGGAGTGCCGTAGCTGAGCAGTTCTTC,-,TRBJ2-1,-,TRBV30
CAPTRGGQGGSLGAFF,TGTGCCCCGACCAGAGGTGGACAGGGGGGATCGTTAGGGGCTTTCTTT,-,TRBJ1-1,medium-sized,TRBV21-1
CALGQQETQYF,TGTGCCTTGGGACAGCAAGAGACCCAGTACTTC,TRBD1,TRBJ2-5,few,TRBV30
CSAKRDNEQFF,TGCAGTGCGAAAAGAGACAATGAGCAGTTCTTC,-,TRBJ2-1,-,TRBV20-1
CASSRGTPNTEAFF,TGTGCCAGTAGCAGAGGGACGCCTAACACTGAAGCTTTCTTT,-,TRBJ1-1,few,TRBV19
CASSSWANSPLHF,TGCGCCAGCAGCTCCTGGGCCAATTCACCCCTCCACTTT,-,TRBJ1-6,medium-sized,TRBV5-1
CASSLAGTAYEQYF,TGTGCCAGCAGCTTAGCGGGGACCGCCTACGAGCAGTACTTC,-,TRBJ2-7,-,TRBV7-8
CSASSPRDSYEQYF,TGCAGTGCTAGCTCCCCCCGGGACTCCTACGAGCAGTACTTC,-,TRBJ2-7,-,TRBV20-1
CASLSGPREPQHF,TGTGCCAGCTTGTCCGGTCCGAGGGAGCCCCAGCATTTT,-,TRBJ1-5,few,TRBV12-3/TRBV12-4
CAISDLTRGTEAFF,TGTGCCATCAGCGACCTTACCCGTGGGACTGAAGCTTTCTTT,-,TRBJ1-1,medium-sized,TRBV10-3
CASSAQFLSNYGYTF,TGTGCCAGCTCAGCCCAGTTTCTGAGCAACTATGGCTACACCTTC,-,TRBJ1-2,few,TRBV18
CASSIAGGVETQYF,TGTGCCAGTAGTATAGCGGGCGGGGTAGAGACCCAGTACTTC,-,TRBJ2-5,-,TRBV19
CASSLESNYGYTF,TGTGCCAGCAGCTTGGAGTCTAACTATGGCTACACCTTC,-,TRBJ1-2,-,TRBV5-4
CASSQDLGTYSTDTQYF,TGCGCCAGCAGCCAAGATTTGGGGACTTATAGCACAGATACGCAGTATTTT,-,TRBJ2-3,few,TRBV4-1
CVSSITGGNQPQHF,TGTGTCAGTAGTATTACAGGAGGCAATCAGCCCCAGCATTTT,-,TRBJ1-5,-,TRBV19
CASSFGTGVNGYTF,TGTGCCAGCAGTTTCGGGACAGGGGTAAATGGCTACACCTTC,TRBD1,TRBJ1-2,large,TRBV12-3/TRBV12-4
CASSLLIDTEAFF,TGTGCCAGCAGCCTGCTTATTGACACTGAAGCTTTCTTT,-,TRBJ1-1,-,TRBV12-3/TRBV12-4
CSALGTGGVTDTQYF,TGCAGTGCCCTAGGTACGGGGGGAGTCACAGATACGCAGTATTTT,TRBD2,TRBJ2-3,-,TRBV20-1
CASSGDSGANVLTF,TGTGCCAGCAGTGGAGACTCTGGGGCCAACGTCCTGACTTTC,-,TRBJ2-6,-,TRBV2
CASSPYASGGLGDEQFF,TGTGCCAGCAGCCCTTATGCCAGCGGGGGTTTAGGTGATGAGCAGTTCTTC,TRBD2,TRBJ2-1,-,TRBV11-2
CASSNSRENEQYF,TGTGCCAGCAGTAACTCCAGGGAAAACGAGCAGTACTTC,-,TRBJ2-7,-,TRBV6-5
CASSHPPVPNITDTQYF,TGCGCCAGCAGCCACCCCCCGGTCCCAAATATCACAGATACGCAGTATTTT,-,TRBJ2-3,-,TRBV4-1
CASSLGTDRTDTQYF,TGTGCCAGCAGTTTGGGGACAGATAGAACAGATACGCAGTATTTT,TRBD1,TRBJ2-3,-,TRBV12-3/TRBV12-4
CASGPPTGEETQYF,TGTGCTAGTGGACCTCCGACAGGGGAAGAGACCCAGTACTTC,TRBD1,TRBJ2-5,large,TRBV12-5
CASSQRWGDQYEQYF,TGTGCCAGCAGCCAGAGGTGGGGGGATCAATACGAGCAGTACTTC,-,TRBJ2-7,-,TRBV5-4
CASTGSATDTQYF,TGCGCCAGCACCGGCAGTGCGACAGATACGCAGTATTTT,-,TRBJ2-3,once,TRBV5-1
CASSFGQSTDTQYF,TGTGCCAGCAGCTTTGGACAAAGCACAGATACGCAGTATTTT,-,TRBJ2-3,-,TRBV7-9
CSASTGVAEQYF,TGCAGTGCGAGCACAGGGGTCGCGGAGCAGTACTTC,TRBD1,TRBJ2-7,-,TRBV20-1
CSAEDRGLFRSTDTQYF,TGCAGTGCCGAAGACAGGGGGCTCTTTAGAAGTACAGATACGCAGTATTTT,TRBD1,TRBJ2-3,few,TRBV20-1
CASDRQLMNTEAFF,TGTGCCAGCGACAGACAGTTAATGAACACTGAAGCTTTCTTT,-,TRBJ1-1,medium-sized,TRBV28
CASSEGQSTDTQYF,TGTGCCAGCAGTGAGGGACAGTCCACAGATACGCAGTATTTT,TRBD1,TRBJ2-3,-,TRBV12-3/TRBV12-4
CASSLDRAPREKLFF,TGTGCCAGCAGCTTAGACAGGGCACCCCGCGAAAAACTGTTTTTT,-,TRBJ1-4,few,TRBV7-9
CASSLEQTNQETQYF,TGTGCCAGCAGCTTGGAACAGACTAACCAGGAGACCCAGTACTTC,-,TRBJ2-5,-,TRBV5-4
CASGQGRTEAFF,TGTGCCTCGGGACAGGGAAGGACTGAAGCTTTCTTT,TRBD1,TRBJ1-1,few,TRBV10-3
CASGANGGSNQPQHF,TGTGCTAGTGGCGCAAACGGTGGGAGCAATCAGCCCCAGCATTTT,-,TRBJ1-5,-,TRBV12-5
CASSEGEWTDTQYF,TGCGCCAGCAGTGAGGGGGAGTGGACAGATACGCAGTATTTT,-,TRBJ2-3,few,TRBV10-1
CASSLSNYGYTF,TGTGCCAGCAGCCTCAGTAACTATGGCTACACCTTC,-,TRBJ1-2,medium-sized,TRBV3-1
CASSLDLLTYEQYF,TGTGCCAGCAGCTTGGATTTGTTGACCTACGAGCAGTACTTC,-,TRBJ2-7,-,TRBV5-4
CASSETGVRQYF,TGTGCCAGCAGCGAAACGGGGGTTCGACAGTACTTC,-,TRBJ2-7,-,TRBV7-2